This T cell receptor beta chain was documented in a study of shared clonotypes between healthy human individuals. Findings of the study overall: With several donors compared, 4.5% to 6.5% of naive CD4 clonotypes were shared. Memory subsets generally showed lower estimated richness than naive subsets.

The split of CD4+ cells yielded CD45RA+ naive and CD45RA-negative memory subsets. Study processing details: Filtering differed because ImmunoSEQ produced junction-only sequences that carried no quality scores. Data came from immunoSEQ multiplex PCR; TCRdb stores just in-frame clones and leaves some out. That table supplies the V and J calls and clone size; D and trimming were determined from the DNA. The sample contains 700,000 or so clones, 72% of which appear only once. About this clone: Its antigen remains unknown.

The CDR3 covers 13 residues. Germline CDR1 WNHNN, CDR2 SYGVQD (reference sequence). The V and J ends lost 4 bases and 1 base respectively, with 7 bases between them. The sequencing input was memory CD4+ T cells sorted from blood. The subset is: CD45RA-negative fraction. The sequence derives from a woman aged 25 to 39 in good health. This chain uses TRBV10-1 with TRBJ1-1, with unresolved D. Written as DNA, the CDR3 is TGCGCCAGCAGTGTCGCGAGGAACACTGAAGCTTTCTTT. This sequence encodes CASSVARNTEAFF.